A selection of T cell receptor beta chains follows, all from one sample in a study of technical replicates of blood from four donors. The method was immunoSEQ multiplex PCR; TCRdb's version includes in-frame clones alone and lacks a portion of them. The sample records 75,000 to 100,000 clones, roughly 94% being singletons. The source material was T cells isolated from PBMCs. The source of these receptors is a human donor in good health. CDR3s include the opening cysteine and the closing phenylalanine or tryptophan. The D gene is left open where the match is weak. Clone size is stated in some rows and not others, as once, few, many or a class when expanded.

TGTGCCAGCAGCCAGGGCAGACAAGAGACCCAGTACTTC | CASSQGRQETQYF | once | - | TRBJ2-5 | 13 | TRBV7-9
TGTGCCAGCAGTTACTTAGGGGCGCTGAACACTGAAGCTTTCTTT | CASSYLGALNTEAFF | - | - | TRBJ1-1 | 15 | TRBV5-6
TGTGCCACCAGCAGAGATAGGGGAAACACTGAAGCTTTCTTT | CATSRDRGNTEAFF | - | - | TRBJ1-1 | 14 | TRBV15
TGCAGCGTGGCAATAAACAGGGAGGGTGATGGCTACACCTTC | CSVAINREGDGYTF | - | - | TRBJ1-2 | 14 | TRBV29-1
TGTGCCACCAGCAGAGATAGTGTAAATGAGCAGTTCTTC | CATSRDSVNEQFF | - | - | TRBJ2-1 | 13 | TRBV15
TGTGCCAGCAGCTATTATACAGATTCCACTGAAGCTTTCTTT | CASSYYTDSTEAFF | - | - | TRBJ1-1 | 14 | TRBV5-4
TGTGCCAGCAGCCCGGGAGGGGGGATTAACTATGGCTACACCTTC | CASSPGGGINYGYTF | - | - | TRBJ1-2 | 15 | TRBV5-4
TGTGCCAGCAGTGCTCCGTCGCGGGGTAATGAAAAACTGTTTTTT | CASSAPSRGNEKLFF | - | - | TRBJ1-4 | 15 | TRBV27
TGTGCCAGCAGTTACTCGAGAGGGGGCGGGAACAACGAGCAGTACTTC | CASSYSRGGGNNEQYF | - | - | TRBJ2-7 | 16 | TRBV6-5
TGTGCCACCGGACAACTCGCTGAAGCTTTCTTT | CATGQLAEAFF | - | - | TRBJ1-1 | 11 | TRBV11-1
TGTGCCAGCAGCTTAGCGGGACAGCTTAACACTGAAGCTTTCTTT | CASSLAGQLNTEAFF | once | TRBD1 | TRBJ1-1 | 15 | TRBV11-2
TGTGCCAGCAGTGTTGCGGGAGGGCCGAATGAGCAGTTCTTC | CASSVAGGPNEQFF | once | TRBD2 | TRBJ2-1 | 14 | TRBV6-4
TGTGCCACCCAGCGGGGAAGCACAGATACGCAGTATTTT | CATQRGSTDTQYF | - | TRBD2 | TRBJ2-3 | 13 | TRBV10-3
TGTGCCTGGAGTGTACGGGAGAACACTGAAGCTTTCTTT | CAWSVRENTEAFF | once | - | TRBJ1-1 | 13 | TRBV30
TGTGCTAGCTCGAGCGGGAGTCAACACGAGCAGTACTTC | CASSSGSQHEQYF | - | TRBD2 | TRBJ2-7 | 13 | TRBV19
TGTGCCAGCAGCCTAACATTAGCGGGGGTCGTTGGCAATGAGCAGTTCTTC | CASSLTLAGVVGNEQFF | - | TRBD2 | TRBJ2-1 | 17 | TRBV9
TGTGCCAGCAGCTTAGCGTCCGCTAGCGGGAGGGGGATTGAAGATACGCAGTATTTT | CASSLASASGRGIEDTQYF | - | TRBD2 | TRBJ2-3 | 19 | TRBV7-8
TGTGCCAGCGGGGGGCAAGAGACCCAGTACTTC | CASGGQETQYF | - | - | TRBJ2-5 | 11 | TRBV2
TGTGCCAGCAGCATCGTGGGGACTAGCGGGAGGTCATTAGAGGTGAGCACAGATACGCAGTATTTT | CASSIVGTSGRSLEVSTDTQYF | - | - | TRBJ2-3 | 22 | TRBV21-1
TGTGCCAGCAGTGGACTGAGCTACGAGCAGTACTTC | CASSGLSYEQYF | - | - | TRBJ2-7 | 12 | TRBV27
TGTGCCTGGAGTCGGGGCGGGAGGTACGAGCAGTACTTC | CAWSRGGRYEQYF | - | TRBD2 | TRBJ2-7 | 13 | TRBV30
TGTGCCAGCAGCCATACCGGGGACACAGATACGCAGTATTTT | CASSHTGDTDTQYF | - | - | TRBJ2-3 | 14 | TRBV7-9
TGCGCCAGCAGCTTTACAGGGGAACGAAACACCATATATTTT | CASSFTGERNTIYF | - | TRBD1 | TRBJ1-3 | 14 | TRBV5-1
TGTGCCAGCAGCTTGGGACTAGCGTCGACGGAGCAGTACTTC | CASSLGLASTEQYF | - | TRBD2 | TRBJ2-7 | 14 | TRBV7-2
TGTGCCAGCAGCTTGGCGACTAGCTTAGATACGCAGTATTTT | CASSLATSLDTQYF | - | TRBD2 | TRBJ2-3 | 14 | TRBV11-2
TGTGCCAGCAGCCCCTTACAGGGGGCGGCTTTCTTT | CASSPLQGAAFF | few | TRBD1 | TRBJ1-1 | 12 | TRBV13
TGTGCCAGCAGCACCGGGACAGGATTATACAATGAGCAGTTCTTC | CASSTGTGLYNEQFF | - | TRBD1 | TRBJ2-1 | 15 | TRBV7-9
TGTGCCAGCAGCTTACCACTCAGACTAGCGGGAATCAATGAGCAGTTCTTC | CASSLPLRLAGINEQFF | - | TRBD2 | TRBJ2-1 | 17 | TRBV7-8
TGTGCCAGCAGCATTAGCGGGGGGGCCCTTAATGAGCAGTTCTTC | CASSISGGALNEQFF | - | TRBD2 | TRBJ2-1 | 15 | TRBV11-2
TGTGCCACCTTAGCAGGGGAGGGCTCCTACGAGCAGTACTTC | CATLAGEGSYEQYF | - | - | TRBJ2-7 | 14 | TRBV10-3
TGTGCCAGCAGTATCCCGGGAGGGAATGAAAAACTGTTTTTT | CASSIPGGNEKLFF | - | - | TRBJ1-4 | 14 | TRBV6-6
TGCGCCAGCAGCACCGGGACTGGCTCCTACGAGCAGTACTTC | CASSTGTGSYEQYF | - | - | TRBJ2-7 | 14 | TRBV5-1
TGTGCCAGCAGCTCCGGGACAGGGGGCCTCTATGGCTACACCTTC | CASSSGTGGLYGYTF | - | TRBD1 | TRBJ1-2 | 15 | TRBV7-6
TGCAGCGTTGAAGATTGGGGAAGACTAGCGGGAATCTCCTACAATGAGCAGTTCTTC | CSVEDWGRLAGISYNEQFF | once | TRBD2 | TRBJ2-1 | 19 | TRBV29-1
TGTGCCAGCAGACAAAACAGGGAAGAGACCCAGTACTTC | CASRQNREETQYF | - | - | TRBJ2-5 | 13 | TRBV7-9
TGTGCCAGCAGCTCCCGGAGACAGGGGAGTAACTATGGCTACACCTTC | CASSSRRQGSNYGYTF | - | TRBD1 | TRBJ1-2 | 16 | TRBV11-3
TGTGCCAGCATTGGACTAGCGGGAGGTACGGATACGCAGTATTTT | CASIGLAGGTDTQYF | - | TRBD2 | TRBJ2-3 | 15 | TRBV6-5
TGTGCAAGTCGCCCCCGACAGACCCATAATGAAAAACTGTTTTTT | CASRPRQTHNEKLFF | - | - | TRBJ1-4 | 15 | TRBV12-2
TGTGCCAGCAGCCAAGAGCAGGGGGCGGGGGGGGAACTGTTTTTT | CASSQEQGAGGELFF | - | TRBD1 | TRBJ1-4 | 15 | TRBV4-2
TGTGCCAGCAGCTCAGAAGGTCGGGGGGCCCCCTACAATGAGCAGTTCTTC | CASSSEGRGAPYNEQFF | - | - | TRBJ2-1 | 17 | TRBV11-3
TGTGCCAGCAGCTTAGCTTTCTACTATGGCTACACCTTC | CASSLAFYYGYTF | - | - | TRBJ1-2 | 13 | TRBV5-8
TGTGCCAGCAGCTTAAGGAGATCTGGAAACACCATATATTTT | CASSLRRSGNTIYF | - | - | TRBJ1-3 | 14 | TRBV5-6
TGCAGCGTTGAGGGAGGGGGGCAAATCTACGAGCAGTACTTC | CSVEGGGQIYEQYF | once | - | TRBJ2-7 | 14 | TRBV29-1
TGTGCCAGCCGTACCAGGGGGAACACTGAAGCTTTCTTT | CASRTRGNTEAFF | few | - | TRBJ1-1 | 13 | TRBV5-4
TGTGCCTGGAGCGCGCCCCCGAGGGTCGACCGAGGATCTGGAAACACCATATATTTT | CAWSAPPRVDRGSGNTIYF | - | - | TRBJ1-3 | 19 | TRBV30
TGTGCTAGTGGTTTGGAACCAAAGACAGGGGGCTACAATGAGCAGTTCTTC | CASGLEPKTGGYNEQFF | - | TRBD1 | TRBJ2-1 | 17 | TRBV12-5
TGTGCCAGCAGTTTTCTTCTGGGACAGAGCTCCTATAATTCACCCCTCCACTTT | CASSFLLGQSSYNSPLHF | - | TRBD1 | TRBJ1-6 | 18 | TRBV27
TGTGCCTGTATCGGGTTGGCCCTTGACTATGGCTACACCTTC | CACIGLALDYGYTF | - | - | TRBJ1-2 | 14 | TRBV30
TGTGCCAGCAGCTTGGAGGGACTTCCAGATACGCAGTATTTT | CASSLEGLPDTQYF | once | - | TRBJ2-3 | 14 | TRBV11-2
TGCAGCGTTGAAGATCTACGACTAGTCCCCGGGGAGCTGTTTTTT | CSVEDLRLVPGELFF | - | - | TRBJ2-2 | 15 | TRBV29-1
TGCGCCAGCAGCTTTTTTCCCGGGACAGGGGAAAATGAGCAGTTCTTC | CASSFFPGTGENEQFF | - | TRBD1 | TRBJ2-1 | 16 | TRBV5-1
TGTGCCAGCAGCCAGGGGCCCGGGGAGCTGTTTTTT | CASSQGPGELFF | - | - | TRBJ2-2 | 12 | TRBV2
TGTGCCAGCAGTGAAGCGGGGCAGAACACTGAAGCTTTCTTT | CASSEAGQNTEAFF | - | - | TRBJ1-1 | 14 | TRBV2
TGTGCCACAACATCGGGGACAGGGGCCTATGGCTACACCTTC | CATTSGTGAYGYTF | once | TRBD1 | TRBJ1-2 | 14 | TRBV19
TGTGCCAGCCAACTAGCGGGGGACACCGGGGAGCTGTTTTTT | CASQLAGDTGELFF | - | TRBD2 | TRBJ2-2 | 14 | TRBV19
TGTGCCAGCAGCTCCACTCGCGCGGGGGTAACTGGGGCCAACGTCCTGACTTTC | CASSSTRAGVTGANVLTF | once | TRBD2 | TRBJ2-6 | 18 | TRBV7-9
TGTGCCAGCAGCTTGGAGAGGACAGGGGGCGTCGACTATGGCTACACCTTC | CASSLERTGGVDYGYTF | - | TRBD1 | TRBJ1-2 | 17 | TRBV5-4
TGTGCCAGCAGTTTCCTAGCGGGAGTGACAGATACGCAGTATTTT | CASSFLAGVTDTQYF | - | TRBD2 | TRBJ2-3 | 15 | TRBV28
TGTGCCATAGGGGGACTAGCGGGAGTTCGGGCCTACGAGCAGTACTTC | CAIGGLAGVRAYEQYF | - | TRBD2 | TRBJ2-7 | 16 | TRBV10-3